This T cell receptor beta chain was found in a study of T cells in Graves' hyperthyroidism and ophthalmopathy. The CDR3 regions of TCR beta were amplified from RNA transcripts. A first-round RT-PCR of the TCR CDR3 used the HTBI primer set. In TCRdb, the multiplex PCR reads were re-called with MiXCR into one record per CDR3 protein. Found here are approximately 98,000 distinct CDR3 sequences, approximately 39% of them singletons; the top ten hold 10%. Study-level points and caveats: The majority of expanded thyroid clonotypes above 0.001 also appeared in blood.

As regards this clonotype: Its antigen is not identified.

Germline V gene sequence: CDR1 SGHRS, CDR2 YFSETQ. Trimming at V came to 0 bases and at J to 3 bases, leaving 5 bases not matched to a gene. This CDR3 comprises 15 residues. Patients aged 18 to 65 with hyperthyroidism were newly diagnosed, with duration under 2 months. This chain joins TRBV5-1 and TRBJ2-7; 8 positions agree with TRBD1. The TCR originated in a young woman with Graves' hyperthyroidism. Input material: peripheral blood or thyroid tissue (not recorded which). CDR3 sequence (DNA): TGCGCCAGCAGCTTGGGGACAGGGTGGCACTACGAGCAGTACTTC. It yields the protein CASSLGTGWHYEQYF.